This T cell receptor (beta chain) was sequenced for a study of blood T cell repertoires in COVID-19. Study background: COVID-19 samples, acute and convalescent, were from the United States, Italy and Spain. Nucleic acid was either cDNA or gDNA, and it came from T cells, B-cell-depleted T cells, or PBMCs.

Study processing details: Reference gene primer amplification in the assay estimated nucleated cell counts. Sequencing was performed with immunoSEQ multiplex PCR; in TCRdb, only in-frame clones are kept and a portion is missing. Clonal size and the V and J genes are those of that table, whereas D and trimming came from the DNA. The sample includes over 150,000 clones, approximately 84% of them seen just once. In its sample, this clone was seen many times. Per the germline V gene, CDR1 is MNHNY and CDR2 is SVGAGI (reference sequence). V shed 2 bases and J 2 bases; nucleotides not matched to a gene: 2. This CDR3 spans 14 amino acids. All enrollees were roughly 18 to 95 years old and from 20 to 25 US areas.

The source is a woman in her twenties or thirties who had recovered from COVID-19. What was sequenced was PBMCs or T cells enriched from blood (not recorded which). The rearrangement links TRBV6-6 to TRBJ2-7, with 8 bases matching TRBD2. CDR3 in amino acids: CASSYGREAYEQYF. The CDR3 DNA reads TGTGCCAGCAGTTACGGGCGGGAGGCCTACGAGCAGTACTTC.